Following are 16 T cell receptor beta chains from one sample sequenced in a study of blood T cell repertoires in COVID-19. This table comes from immunoSEQ multiplex PCR, and its TCRdb copy is limited to in-frame clones, with some not included. The table lists 210,000 or so clones, 87% of them singletons. Sequencing input: PBMCs or T cells enriched from blood (not recorded which). The receptor set was obtained from a man aged 25 to 40 who had recovered from COVID-19.

The V gene is TRBV24-1, the J gene TRBJ1-1; no reliable D call. Germline lookup yields CDR1 KGHDR and CDR2 SFDVKD. Trimming removed 3 bases at V and 4 bases at J, with 8 bases between. This CDR3 region has 13 residues. The CDR3 DNA is TGTGCCACCAGTGATGCTGAGTCCACTGAAGCTTTCTTT. Residues: CATSDAESTEAFF.

The chain has TRBV19 and TRBJ1-6; TRBD1 aligns across 9 bases. From germline, CDR1 is LNHDA and CDR2 SQIVND (reference sequence). The CDR3 runs 17 residues. V was pared by 0 bases and J by 9 bases, with 9 bases of the junction left unmatched. Here the CDR3 DNA reads TGTGCCAGTAGTATAGATTCGACCGGGACAGGGAGTTCACCCCTCCACTTT. The encoded protein is CASSIDSTGTGSSPLHF. Complete variable domain (other parts from reference TRBV19 and TRBJ1-6): DGGITQSPKYLFRKEGQNVTLSCEQNLNHDAMYWYRQDPGQGLRLIYYSQIVNDFQKGDIAEGYSVSREKKESFPLTVTSAQKNPTAFYLCASSIDSTGTGSSPLHFGNGTRLTVT.

The chain uses TRBV5-1 and TRBJ1-3, with 9 positions matching TRBD1. The V gene's germline CDR1 is SGHRS and CDR2 YFSETQ. V gave up 4 bases and J gave up 9 bases; unmatched junction bases: 14. This CDR3 is 16 amino acids long. CDR3 amino acids: CASSPGQGPPFSTIYF. For the CDR3, the DNA is TGCGCCAGCAGCCCGGGACAGGGCCCTCCTTTTAGCACCATATATTTT.

This clone has a single count. V usage is TRBV6-2 or TRBV6-3 and J usage is TRBJ1-4; no firm D call. CDR1 is MNHEY, CDR2 SVGEGT, per germline. The CDR3 has 15 residues. Trimming cost V 0 bases and J 8 bases, with 13 bases left between them. CDR3 residues: CASSYSTALGEKLFF. In DNA form, the CDR3 reads TGTGCCAGCAGTTACTCGACGGCTCTCGGGGAAAAACTGTTTTTT.

The rearrangement joins TRBV5-1 to TRBJ2-1, with 8 positions matching TRBD1. CDR3 length equals 15 residues. Germline CDR1 SGHRS, CDR2 YFSETQ. The J segment lost 8 bases and the V segment lost 6 bases, leaving 13 bases of the junction unmatched. The DNA for the CDR3 is TGCGCCAGCACGAGGGGGACAGGAGGTAACCATGAGCAGTTCTTC. It translates to CASTRGTGGNHEQFF.

The chain combines TRBV19 with TRBJ2-5; TRBD1 matches at 7 bases. V trimming: 5 bases; J trimming: 2 bases; junction bases outside the gene matches: 5. Germline loops: CDR1 LNHDA, CDR2 SQIVND (reference sequence). CDR3 size: 14 residues. For the CDR3, the DNA is TGTGCCAGTAGTGGTGCAGGGGGACAAGAGACCCAGTACTTC. It specifies CASSGAGGQETQYF.

The CDR3 protein is CASRIDRGSEAFF. The CDR3 DNA reads as TGTGCCAGCAGGATCGACAGGGGGTCTGAAGCTTTCTTT. This chain connects TRBV12-3 or TRBV12-4 to TRBJ1-1; TRBD1 agrees at 9 bases. Losses at the gene ends were 6 bases for V and 6 bases for J; bases not matched to a gene: 5. The CDR3 runs to 13 residues.

The chain employs TRBV7-2 and TRBJ1-3, with D hard to call. CDR3 size: 15 residues. Germline CDR1 reads SGHTA; CDR2 reads FQGNSA. Trimming took 0 bases from V and 2 from J, leaving 8 bases between them. The DNA of the CDR3 is TGTGCCAGCAGCTTAGCCGCGGGAACTGGAAACACCATATATTTT. Its protein product is CASSLAAGTGNTIYF.

This clone was picked up one time. This sequence joins TRBV2 and TRBJ1-2; 8 bases are shared with TRBD1. CDR1 and CDR2 from the germline V gene are SNHLY and FYNNEI. V trimming: 5 bases; J trimming: 5 bases; junction bases outside the gene matches: 10. The CDR3 sequence is 15 residues long. For the CDR3, the DNA is TGTGCCAGCAGTACGAGCGGACAGGGATGGTATGGCTACACCTTC. Translation: CASSTSGQGWYGYTF.

The gene calls are TRBV7-9 and TRBJ2-7; 7 bases are a match to TRBD1. The CDR3 length is 13 residues. V gave up 5 bases and J gave up 5 bases; unmatched junction bases: 6. Germline lookup yields CDR1 SEHNR and CDR2 FQNEAQ (reference sequence). DNA of the CDR3: TGTGCCAGCAGCCCGACAGGGTCCGACGAGCAGTACTTC. Translation gives CASSPTGSDEQYF.

This clone was counted a single time. This chain uses TRBV11-2 with TRBJ1-4, with D unresolved. Germline loops: CDR1 SGHAT, CDR2 FQNNGV. V dropped 1 base and J dropped 0 bases, with 6 bases sitting between them. The CDR3 totals 15 residues. The CDR3 sequence is CASSLVQATNEKLFF. In nucleotides, the CDR3 is TGTGCCAGCAGCTTAGTACAAGCAACTAATGAAAAACTGTTTTTT.

This chain connects TRBV29-1 to TRBJ1-2; possible D gene TRBD1, 5 bases. The CDR3 has 12 amino acids. Trimming cost V 7 bases and J 2 bases, with 11 bases left between them. Germline CDR1 SQVTM, CDR2 ANQGSEA. The chain's CDR3 is CSDRTLNYGYTF. The CDR3 nucleotides read TGCAGCGACAGGACCTTGAACTATGGCTACACCTTC.

The V gene is TRBV28, the J gene TRBJ2-3, with D uncertain. Germline V gene sequence: CDR1 MDHEN, CDR2 SYDVKM. The CDR3 length is 11 residues. Trimming stripped 6 bases from V and 8 bases from J, with 9 bases between. Here the CDR3 DNA reads TGTGCCAGCAGCAGATTGGCTACGCAGTATTTT. Encoded protein: CASSRLATQYF.

This clone was seen a handful of times. The chain carries TRBV10-1 and TRBJ2-7; the D is unclear. This CDR3 spans 13 amino acids. The germline V and J ends were trimmed by 2 bases and 6 bases, with 11 bases remaining between them. CDR1 and CDR2 (germline): WNHNN, SYGVQD (reference sequence). Here the CDR3 DNA reads TGCGCCAGCAGTGAGATTCTTACGGGCGAGCAGTACTTC. Translated: CASSEILTGEQYF.

The chain couples TRBV7-9 to TRBJ1-1, with a tentative D call TRBD1 (5 bases). The CDR3 has 17 residues. Germline CDR1 SEHNR, CDR2 FQNEAQ (reference sequence). Trimming took off 2 bases at V and 1 base at J, with 17 bases between the two ends. DNA for the CDR3: TGTGCCAGCAGCTTACGGCAGGGTAGCCTTGGGAACACTGAAGCTTTCTTT. Its translation is CASSLRQGSLGNTEAFF.

The rearrangement links TRBV24-1 to TRBJ1-2; D uncertain. Trimming left V 2 bases short and J 7 bases short, with 13 bases between. The CDR3 runs 14 residues. From germline, CDR1 is KGHDR and CDR2 SFDVKD. CDR3 bases: TGTGCCACCAGTGATTCCCGGGGTGTATCTGGCTACACCTTC. It codes for CATSDSRGVSGYTF.